The entry that follows covers one T cell receptor beta chain sequence. The cohort excluded patients with autoimmune disease history or systemic immunosuppression. The sample originates from a study of OX40 agonist ivuxolimab in advanced cancers. Looking at the study overall: Ivuxolimab is a fully human IgG2 antibody that activates OX40 (CD134). Prior anti-PD-1, anti-PD-L1 or anti-CTLA-4 therapy was allowed; around 40% had some.

The V gene's germline CDR1 is SGHDT and CDR2 YYEEEE. V lost 4 bases to trimming and J lost 2 bases, with 3 bases between them. The CDR3 covers 11 residues. The table came from immunoSEQ multiplex PCR; TCRdb's copy has only in-frame clones and leaves some out. The table has 9,000 to 13,000 clones, about 77% seen once. The receptor was derived from an adult with an advanced solid tumor such as melanoma, head and neck, liver or kidney cancer. The V and J genes are TRBV5-6 and TRBJ2-5; D uncertain. Sequencing was performed on CD4+ or CD8+ T cells sorted from blood, taken in a trial of the OX40 agonist ivuxolimab. The CDR3, as DNA: TGTGCCAGCAGCGTGCAAGAGACCCAGTACTTC. Protein product: CASSVQETQYF.